This T cell receptor (beta chain) was recorded in a study of blood T cell repertoires in COVID-19. Sequenced by immunoSEQ multiplex PCR; TCRdb stores in-frame clones only, minus some. This table has about 78,000 clones, less than 95% appearing once. There are 14 residues in the CDR3. V was pared by 1 base and J by 1 base, with 7 bases between. CDR1 and CDR2 from the germline V gene are MNHEY and SMNVEV (reference sequence). The sequenced sample consisted of peripheral blood. The V gene is TRBV27, the J gene TRBJ1-1; weak D call: TRBD1 (5 bases). The TCR originated in a woman aged 45-65 years in a cohort sampled during active COVID-19. In DNA, the CDR3 is TGTGCCAGCAGTTTATGGCAGGGGAACACTGAAGCTTTCTTT. Its translation is CASSLWQGNTEAFF.